This T cell receptor (beta chain) was captured in a study of blood T cells in healthy people across ages. About this clonotype itself: Its antigen is currently unknown.

Combining a sample-barcoded 5' primer with a J-beta primer mix, a second PCR ran for roughly 7 to 11 cycles. From the 5' RACE reads, TCRdb called clonotypes with MiXCR, one entry per CDR3 protein. There are roughly 1.5 million distinct CDR3 sequences in the sample; roughly 43% occur only once, and approximately 4% lies in the top ten. The study's findings and limits: Relative to aged donors, long-lived donors carried more naive CD4+ cells and displayed higher diversity. Unsorted PBMCs prevented conclusive naive versus antigen-experienced comparison.

The V end lost 8 bases, the J end lost 0 bases, and 10 bases lay between the germline ends. CDR3 length: 13 amino acids. Germline CDR1 is MDHEN and CDR2 is SYDVKM. This TCR was sampled from a woman aged 18 to 35 in good health. The sequenced sample was blood. This rearrangement joins TRBV28 to TRBJ1-1; D not resolved. CDR3 DNA: TGTGCCAGCGAAGGCAACATGAACACTGAAGCTTTCTTT. It translates to CASEGNMNTEAFF.